The sequence of this T cell receptor beta chain was determined in a study of blood T cell repertoires in COVID-19. In the study overall: The United States, Italy and Spain provided the acute and convalescent COVID-19 samples. PBMCs, B-cell-depleted T cells, or T cells were the source of the cDNA or gDNA that made up the material.

CDR1 is DFQATT and CDR2 is SNEGSKA in the germline V gene (reference sequence). This CDR3 has 13 amino acids. The V end was cut by 3 bases, the J end by 3 bases, with 11 bases between. In the original processing: Quantification of nucleated cells was approximated via reference gene primer amplification. Some clones are missing from TCRdb's copy, which holds only in-frame ones; the method was immunoSEQ multiplex PCR. V and J calls and clone size come straight from that table; D and trimming were deduced from the DNA. The sample lists approximately 470,000 clones, around 85% occurring once. Sequencing was carried out using peripheral blood. The sequence was collected from a human donor in a cohort sampled during active COVID-19. The rearrangement uses TRBV20-1 and TRBJ2-5; no definite D call. The CDR3 DNA reads as TGCAGTGCTAGTGCGAGCGCGGAAGAGACCCAGTACTTC. The encoded protein is CSASASAEETQYF.